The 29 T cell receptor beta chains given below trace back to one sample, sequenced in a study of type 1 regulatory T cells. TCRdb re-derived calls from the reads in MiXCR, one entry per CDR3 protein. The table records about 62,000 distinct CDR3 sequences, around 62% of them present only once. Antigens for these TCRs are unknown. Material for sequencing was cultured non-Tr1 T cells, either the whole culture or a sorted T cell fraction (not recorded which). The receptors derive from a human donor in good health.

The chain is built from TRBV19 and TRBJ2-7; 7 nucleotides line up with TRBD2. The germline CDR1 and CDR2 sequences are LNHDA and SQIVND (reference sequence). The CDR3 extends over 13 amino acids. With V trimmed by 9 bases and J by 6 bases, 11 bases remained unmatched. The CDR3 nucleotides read TGTGCCAGCGCCCGGGACTACTCAGGCGAGCAGTACTTC. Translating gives CASARDYSGEQYF.

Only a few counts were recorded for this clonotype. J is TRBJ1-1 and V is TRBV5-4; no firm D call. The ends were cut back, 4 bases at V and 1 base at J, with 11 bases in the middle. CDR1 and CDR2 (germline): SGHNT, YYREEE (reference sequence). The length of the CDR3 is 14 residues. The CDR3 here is CASSPLRQNTEAFF. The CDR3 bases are TGTGCCAGCAGCCCTCTCCGGCAGAACACTGAAGCTTTCTTT.

In DNA, the CDR3 is TGTGCCAGCAGCTTAGCGGCCAAAACTAAAGGCTACACCTTC. Translating gives CASSLAAKTKGYTF. V usage is TRBV7-6 and J usage is TRBJ1-2; D is undetermined. V gave up 0 bases and J gave up 8 bases, with 13 bases separating them. Germline CDR1 and CDR2: SGHVS and FNYEAQ. The CDR3 contains 14 residues.

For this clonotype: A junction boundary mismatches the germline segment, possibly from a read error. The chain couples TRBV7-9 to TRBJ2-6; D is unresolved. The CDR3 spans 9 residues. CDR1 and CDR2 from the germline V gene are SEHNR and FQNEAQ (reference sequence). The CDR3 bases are TGCTCTGGGGCCAACGTCCTGACTTTC. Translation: CSGANVLTF.

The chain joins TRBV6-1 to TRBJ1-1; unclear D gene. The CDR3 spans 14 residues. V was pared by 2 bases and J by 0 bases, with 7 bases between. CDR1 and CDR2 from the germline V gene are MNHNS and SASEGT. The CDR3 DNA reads TGTGCCAGCAGTGAACTCCACCTGAACACTGAAGCTTTCTTT. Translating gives CASSELHLNTEAFF.

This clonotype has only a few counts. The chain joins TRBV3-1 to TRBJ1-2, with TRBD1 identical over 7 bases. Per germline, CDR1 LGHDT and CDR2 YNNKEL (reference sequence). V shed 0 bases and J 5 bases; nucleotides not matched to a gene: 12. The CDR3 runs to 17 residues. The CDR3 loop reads CASSQDRATGAGYGYTF. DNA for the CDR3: TGTGCCAGCAGCCAAGACAGGGCCACAGGGGCTGGATATGGCTACACCTTC.

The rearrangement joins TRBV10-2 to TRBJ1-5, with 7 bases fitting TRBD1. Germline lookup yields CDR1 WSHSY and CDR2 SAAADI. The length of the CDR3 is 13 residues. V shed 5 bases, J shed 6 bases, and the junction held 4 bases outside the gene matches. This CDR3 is CASSLDRVQPQHF. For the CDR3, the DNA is TGCGCCAGCAGTTTAGACAGGGTTCAGCCCCAGCATTTT.

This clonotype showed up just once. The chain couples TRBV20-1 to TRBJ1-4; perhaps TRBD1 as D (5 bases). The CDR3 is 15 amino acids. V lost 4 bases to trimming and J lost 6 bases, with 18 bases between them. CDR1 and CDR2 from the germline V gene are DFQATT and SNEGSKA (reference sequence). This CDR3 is CSANPGGGLDEKLFF. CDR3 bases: TGCAGTGCTAACCCGGGGGGGGGACTGGATGAAAAACTGTTTTTT.

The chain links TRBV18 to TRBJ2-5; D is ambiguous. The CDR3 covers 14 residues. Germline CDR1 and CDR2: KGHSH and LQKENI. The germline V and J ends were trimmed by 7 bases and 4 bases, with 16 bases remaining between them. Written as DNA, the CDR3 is TGTGCCAGCTTACCTCAGCAGGTTGGAGAGACCCAGTACTTC. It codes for CASLPQQVGETQYF. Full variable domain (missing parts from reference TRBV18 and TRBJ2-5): NAGVMQNPRHLVRRRGQEARLRCSPMKGHSHVYWYRQLPEEGLKFMVYLQKENIIDESGMPKERFSAEFPKEGPSILRIQQVVRGDSAAYFCASLPQQVGETQYFGPGTRLLVL.

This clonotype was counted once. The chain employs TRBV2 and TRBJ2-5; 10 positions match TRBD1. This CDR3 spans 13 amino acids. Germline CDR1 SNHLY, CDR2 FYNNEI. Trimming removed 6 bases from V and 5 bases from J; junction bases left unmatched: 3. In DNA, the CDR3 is TGTGCCAGCAGACGGGACAGGGGCGAGACCCAGTACTTC. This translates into CASRRDRGETQYF.

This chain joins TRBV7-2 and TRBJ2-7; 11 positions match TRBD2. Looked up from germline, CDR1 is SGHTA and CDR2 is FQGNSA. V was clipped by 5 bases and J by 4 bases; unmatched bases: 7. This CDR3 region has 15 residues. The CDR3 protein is CASSRPGLAVYEQYF. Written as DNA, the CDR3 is TGTGCCAGCAGCCGACCGGGACTAGCGGTTTACGAGCAGTACTTC. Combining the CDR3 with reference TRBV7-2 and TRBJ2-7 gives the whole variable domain GAGVSQSPSNKVTEKGKDVELRCDPISGHTALYWYRQSLGQGLEFLIYFQGNSAPDKSGLPSDRFSAERTGGSVSTLTIQRTQQEDSAVYLCASSRPGLAVYEQYFGPGTRLTVT.

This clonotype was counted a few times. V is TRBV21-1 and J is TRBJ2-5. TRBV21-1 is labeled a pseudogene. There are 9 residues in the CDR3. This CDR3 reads CASKETQYF. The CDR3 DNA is TGTGCCAGCAAGGAGACCCAGTACTTC.

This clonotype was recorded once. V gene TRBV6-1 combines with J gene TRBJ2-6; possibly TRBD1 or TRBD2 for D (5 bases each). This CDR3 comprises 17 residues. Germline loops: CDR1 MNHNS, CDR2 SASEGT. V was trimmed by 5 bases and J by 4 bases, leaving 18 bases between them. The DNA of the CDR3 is TGTGCCAGCAGTAAAGTGGGGCGAGGGTCCGGGGCCAACGTCCTGACTTTC. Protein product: CASSKVGRGSGANVLTF.

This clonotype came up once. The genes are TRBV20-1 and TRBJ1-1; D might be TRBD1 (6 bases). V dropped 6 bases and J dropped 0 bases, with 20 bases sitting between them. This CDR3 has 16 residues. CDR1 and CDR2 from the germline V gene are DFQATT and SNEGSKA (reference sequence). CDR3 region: CSADGIAEGVNTEAFF. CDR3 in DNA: TGCAGTGCAGACGGTATTGCAGAGGGGGTGAACACTGAAGCTTTCTTT.

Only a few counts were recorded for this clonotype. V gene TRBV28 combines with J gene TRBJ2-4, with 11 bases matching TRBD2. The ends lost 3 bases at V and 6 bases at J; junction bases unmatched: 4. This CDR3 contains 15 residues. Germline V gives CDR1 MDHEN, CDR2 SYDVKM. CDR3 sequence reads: CASSFFGTSGNIQYF. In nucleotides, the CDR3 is TGTGCCAGCAGTTTCTTTGGGACTAGCGGAAACATTCAGTACTTC.

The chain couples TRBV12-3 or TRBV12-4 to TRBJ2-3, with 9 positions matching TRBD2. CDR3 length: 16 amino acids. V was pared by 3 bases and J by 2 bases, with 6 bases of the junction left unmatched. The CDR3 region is CASSFLASGTTDTQYF. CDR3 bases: TGTGCCAGCAGTTTTCTGGCTAGCGGGACCACAGATACGCAGTATTTT.

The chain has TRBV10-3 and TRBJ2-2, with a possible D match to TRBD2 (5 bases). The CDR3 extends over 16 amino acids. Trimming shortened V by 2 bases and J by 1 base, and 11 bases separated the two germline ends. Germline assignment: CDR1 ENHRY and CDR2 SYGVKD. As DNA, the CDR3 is TGTGCCATCAGTGAGCCCTGGACTGGGAACACCGGGGAGCTGTTTTTT. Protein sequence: CAISEPWTGNTGELFF.

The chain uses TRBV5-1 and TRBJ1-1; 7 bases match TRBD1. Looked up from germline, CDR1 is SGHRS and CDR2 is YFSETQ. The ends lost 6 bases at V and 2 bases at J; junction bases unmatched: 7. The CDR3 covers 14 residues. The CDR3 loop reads CASKNGTVNTEAFF. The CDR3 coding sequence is TGCGCCAGCAAAAACGGGACAGTAAACACTGAAGCTTTCTTT.

CDR3 sequence (DNA): TGTGCCAGCAGCGTATATAACGGGTACAATGAGCAGTTCTTC. The encoded protein is CASSVYNGYNEQFF. V usage is TRBV11-2 and J usage is TRBJ2-1, with D hard to call. V was trimmed by 5 bases and J by 4 bases, leaving 12 bases between them. Germline lookup yields CDR1 SGHAT and CDR2 FQNNGV. CDR3 size: 14 residues. Looking up the rest from reference TRBV11-2 and TRBJ2-1 gives the full variable domain: EAGVAQSPRYKIIEKRQSVAFWCNPISGHATLYWYQQILGQGPKLLIQFQNNGVVDDSQLPKDRFSAERLKGVDSTLKIQPAKLEDSAVYLCASSVYNGYNEQFFGPGTRLTVL.

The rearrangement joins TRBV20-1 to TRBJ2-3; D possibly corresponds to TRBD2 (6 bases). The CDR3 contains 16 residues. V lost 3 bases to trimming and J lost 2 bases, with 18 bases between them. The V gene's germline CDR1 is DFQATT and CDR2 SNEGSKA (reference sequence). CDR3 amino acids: CSASHPFSGHTDTQYF. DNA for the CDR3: TGCAGTGCTAGCCATCCTTTTAGCGGCCACACAGATACGCAGTATTTT.

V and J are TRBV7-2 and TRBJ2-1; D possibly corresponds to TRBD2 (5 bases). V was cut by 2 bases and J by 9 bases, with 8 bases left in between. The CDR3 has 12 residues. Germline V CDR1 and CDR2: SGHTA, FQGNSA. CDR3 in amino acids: CASSLTGIEQFF. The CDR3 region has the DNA TGTGCCAGCAGCTTAACGGGAATTGAGCAGTTCTTC.

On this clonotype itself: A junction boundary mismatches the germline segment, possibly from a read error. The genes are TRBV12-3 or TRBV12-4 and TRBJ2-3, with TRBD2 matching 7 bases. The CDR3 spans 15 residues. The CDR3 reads CASSLAESSTDTQYF. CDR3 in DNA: TGTGCCAGCAGTCTAGCGGAATCTAGCACAGATACGCAGTATTTT.

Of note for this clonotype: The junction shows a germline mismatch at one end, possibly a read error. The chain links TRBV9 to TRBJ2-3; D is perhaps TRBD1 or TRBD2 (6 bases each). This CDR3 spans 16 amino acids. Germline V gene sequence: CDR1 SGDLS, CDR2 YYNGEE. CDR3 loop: CTSSGGIKGDLDTQYF. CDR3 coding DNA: TGTACCAGCAGCGGCGGGATAAAGGGGGACTTGGATACGCAGTATTTT.

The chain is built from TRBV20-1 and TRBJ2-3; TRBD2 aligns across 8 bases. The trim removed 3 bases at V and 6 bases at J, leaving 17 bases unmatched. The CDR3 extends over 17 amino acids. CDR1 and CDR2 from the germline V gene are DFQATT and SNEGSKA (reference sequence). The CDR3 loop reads CSASDISSGSQVDTQYF. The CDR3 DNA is TGCAGTGCTAGCGACATCTCTAGCGGGTCGCAGGTGGATACGCAGTATTTT.

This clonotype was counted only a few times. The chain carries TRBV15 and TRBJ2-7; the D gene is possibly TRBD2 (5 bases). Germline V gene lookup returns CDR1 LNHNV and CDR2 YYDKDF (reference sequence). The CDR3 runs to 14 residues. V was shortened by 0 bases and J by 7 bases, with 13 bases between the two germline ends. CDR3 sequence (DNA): TGTGCCACCAGCAGAGATCAGAGGGTAGGAGAGCAGTACTTC. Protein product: CATSRDQRVGEQYF.

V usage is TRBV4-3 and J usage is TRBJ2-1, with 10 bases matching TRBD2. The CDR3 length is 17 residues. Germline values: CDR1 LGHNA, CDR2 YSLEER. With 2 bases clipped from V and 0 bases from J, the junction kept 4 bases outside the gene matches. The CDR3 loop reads CASSQHIAGGSYNEQFF. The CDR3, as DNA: TGCGCCAGCAGCCAACATATAGCGGGAGGCTCCTACAATGAGCAGTTCTTC.

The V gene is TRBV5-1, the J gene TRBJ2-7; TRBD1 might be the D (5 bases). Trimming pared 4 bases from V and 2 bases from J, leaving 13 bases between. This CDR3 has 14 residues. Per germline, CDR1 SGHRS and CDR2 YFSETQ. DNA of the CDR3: TGCGCCAGCAGCGGAAGCCAGGGTACCTACGAGCAGTACTTC. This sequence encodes CASSGSQGTYEQYF.

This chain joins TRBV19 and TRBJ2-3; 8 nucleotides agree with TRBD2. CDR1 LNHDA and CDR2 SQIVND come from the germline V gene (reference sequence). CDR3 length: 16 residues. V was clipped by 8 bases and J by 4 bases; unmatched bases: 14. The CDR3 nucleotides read TGTGCCAGTCGGATCCGGGCGGGAGGACTTTCAGATACGCAGTATTTT. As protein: CASRIRAGGLSDTQYF.

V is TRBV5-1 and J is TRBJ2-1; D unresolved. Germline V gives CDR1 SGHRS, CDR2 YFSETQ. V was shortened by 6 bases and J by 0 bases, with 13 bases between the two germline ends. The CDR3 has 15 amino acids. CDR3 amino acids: CASTHRASSYNEQFF. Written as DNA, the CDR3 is TGCGCCAGCACTCATCGGGCCAGCTCCTACAATGAGCAGTTCTTC.